This T cell receptor beta chain was obtained from a study of OX40 agonist ivuxolimab in advanced cancers. Across the whole study: Ivuxolimab, which is an agonistic anti-OX40 (CD134) antibody, was administered to the patients. The dose of intravenous ivuxolimab that patients received every 2 weeks ranged from 0.01 to 10 mg/kg.

Some clones are missing from TCRdb's copy, which holds only in-frame ones; the method was immunoSEQ multiplex PCR. This sample has some 99,000 clones, with around 88% found just once. The CDR3 is 15 residues long. Germline assignment: CDR1 SGDLS and CDR2 YYNGEE. Trimming pared 0 bases from V and 2 bases from J, leaving 11 bases between. The sequencing here drew on CD4+ or CD8+ T cells sorted from blood, taken in a trial of the OX40 agonist ivuxolimab. The gene calls are TRBV9 and TRBJ1-1; no definite D call. The TCR sequence derives from an adult with an advanced solid tumor such as melanoma, head and neck, liver or kidney cancer. The CDR3 here is CASSVAAAKNTEAFF. The CDR3 nucleotides are TGTGCCAGCAGCGTAGCGGCAGCGAAAAACACTGAAGCTTTCTTT.